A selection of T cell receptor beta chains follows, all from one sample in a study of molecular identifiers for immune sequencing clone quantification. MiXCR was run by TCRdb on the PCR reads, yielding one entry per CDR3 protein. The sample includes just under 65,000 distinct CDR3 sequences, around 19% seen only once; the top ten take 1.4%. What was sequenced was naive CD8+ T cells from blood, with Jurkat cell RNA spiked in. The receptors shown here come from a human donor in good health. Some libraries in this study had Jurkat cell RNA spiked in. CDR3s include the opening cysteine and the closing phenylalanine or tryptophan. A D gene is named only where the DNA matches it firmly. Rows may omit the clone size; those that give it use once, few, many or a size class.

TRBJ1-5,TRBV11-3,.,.,CASCLGGPNQPQHF,TGTGCCAGCTGCTTAGGGGGGCCAAATCAGCCCCAACATTTT
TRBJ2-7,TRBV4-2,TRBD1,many,CASSQRDRSYEQYF,TGTGCCAGCAGCCAGAGGGACAGATCCTACGAGCAGTACTTC
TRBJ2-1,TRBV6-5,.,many,CASSHENYHEQFF,TGTGCCAGCAGTCACGAGAACTATCATGAGCAGTTCTTC
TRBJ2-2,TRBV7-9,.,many,CASSHPQVNTGELFF,TGTGCCAGCAGCCACCCCCAGGTGAACACCGGGGAGCTGTTTTTT
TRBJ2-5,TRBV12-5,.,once,CASGQGGGTEAQYF,TGTGCTAGTGGTCAGGGCGGGGGCACGGAGGCCCAGTACTTC
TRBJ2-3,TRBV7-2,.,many,CASSPSGGLGTDTQYF,TGTGCCAGCAGCCCCTCCGGAGGGCTCGGCACAGATACGCAGTATTTT
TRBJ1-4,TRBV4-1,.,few,CASSQEPAATNEKLFF,TGCGCCAGCAGCCAAGAGCCGGCTGCAACTAATGAAAAACTGTTTTTT
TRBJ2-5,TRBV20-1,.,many,CSARKRQENQETQYF,TGCAGTGCTAGAAAGAGACAGGAAAACCAAGAGACCCAGTACTTC
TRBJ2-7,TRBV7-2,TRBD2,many,CASSLLAGSAYEQYF,TGTGCCAGCAGCTTACTAGCGGGATCCGCCTACGAGCAGTACTTC
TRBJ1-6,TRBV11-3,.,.,CASSTRPRKTDYPPLHF,TGTGCCAGCAGCACACGACCCCGAAAGACAGACTATCCACCCCTCCACTTT
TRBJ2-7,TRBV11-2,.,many,CASSLDRHEQYF,TGTGCCAGCAGCTTAGATCGGCACGAGCAGTACTTC
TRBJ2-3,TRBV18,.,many,CASSPRVTETAASTDTQYF,TGTGCCAGCTCACCAAGGGTTACGGAAACGGCGGCTAGCACAGATACGCAGTATTTT
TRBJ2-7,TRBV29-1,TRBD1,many,CSVVGQGAPSPSYEQYF,TGCAGCGTTGTTGGGCAGGGGGCTCCTAGCCCCTCCTACGAGCAGTACTTC
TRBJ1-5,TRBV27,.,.,CASSFRRDQPQHF,TGTGCCAGCAGTTTCCGACGAGATCAGCCCCAGCATTTT
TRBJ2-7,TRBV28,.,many,CASSFFGYEQYF,TGTGCCAGCAGTTTTTTCGGCTACGAGCAGTACTTC
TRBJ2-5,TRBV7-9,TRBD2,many,CASTSGTSQETQYF,TGTGCCAGCACTTCGGGGACTAGCCAAGAGACCCAGTACTTC
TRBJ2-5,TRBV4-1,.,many,CASSHLGSAETQYF,TGCGCCAGCAGCCACCTGGGGTCCGCGGAGACCCAGTACTTC
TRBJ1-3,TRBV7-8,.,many,CASSLRGDSGNTIYF,TGTGCCAGCAGCTTAAGAGGTGATTCTGGAAACACCATATATTTT
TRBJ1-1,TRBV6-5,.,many,CASSQSGAEAFF,TGTGCCAGCAGCCAGTCAGGGGCTGAAGCTTTCTTT
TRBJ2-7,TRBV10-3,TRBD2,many,CAIRPSLAGGLREQYF,TGTGCCATCAGACCCTCCCTAGCGGGAGGGTTGCGAGAGCAGTACTTC
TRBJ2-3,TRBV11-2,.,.,CASSVDAEATTDTQYF,TGTGCCAGCAGCGTAGATGCGGAGGCGACCACAGATACGCAGTATTTT
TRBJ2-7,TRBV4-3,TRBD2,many,CASSQDQRGAYEQYF,TGCGCCAGCAGCCAAGATCAGCGGGGGGCCTACGAGCAGTACTTC
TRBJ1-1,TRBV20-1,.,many,CSGARGNTEAFF,TGCAGTGGTGCACGGGGAAACACTGAAGCTTTCTTT
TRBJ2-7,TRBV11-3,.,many,CASSLVARSYEQYF,TGTGCCAGCAGCTTAGTAGCGCGCTCCTACGAGCAGTACTTC
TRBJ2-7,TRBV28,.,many,CASSLGQTYEQYF,TGTGCCAGCAGCTTAGGACAGACCTACGAGCAGTACTTC
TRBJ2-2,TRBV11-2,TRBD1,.,CASSFPGQGITGELFF,TGTGCCAGCAGCTTCCCGGGACAGGGAATTACCGGGGAGCTGTTTTTT
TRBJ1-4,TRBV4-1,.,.,CASSQGLPVLGLDENLFF,TGCGCCAGCAGCCAAGGGCTCCCTGTTCTGGGTCTAGATGAAAACCTGTTTTTT
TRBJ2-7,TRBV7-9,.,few,CASSLTSGTRDEQYF,TGTGCCAGCAGCTTAACCTCCGGGACACGGGACGAGCAGTACTTC
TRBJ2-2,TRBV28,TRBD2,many,CASSFGLAGAPNTGELFF,TGTGCCAGCAGTTTTGGGCTAGCGGGGGCCCCGAACACCGGGGAGCTGTTTTTT
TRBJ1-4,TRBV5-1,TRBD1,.,CASSSGQLTNEKLFF,TGCGCCAGCAGCTCGGGACAGCTAACTAATGAAAAACTGTTTTTT
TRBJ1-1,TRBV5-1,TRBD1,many,CASSFTGVRDTEAFF,TGCGCCAGCAGCTTTACAGGGGTTCGTGACACTGAAGCTTTCTTT
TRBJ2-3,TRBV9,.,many,CASSLDGDPADTQYF,TGTGCCAGCAGCCTCGACGGTGACCCCGCAGATACGCAGTATTTT
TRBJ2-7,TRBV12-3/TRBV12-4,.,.,CASSFTEAHYEQYF,TGTGCCAGCAGTTTCACTGAGGCCCACTACGAGCAGTACTTC
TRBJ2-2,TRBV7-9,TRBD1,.,CASSLLRQGFTGELFF,TGTGCCAGCAGCTTACTGAGACAGGGGTTCACCGGGGAGCTGTTTTTT
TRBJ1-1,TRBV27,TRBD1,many,CASSPADRGHTEAFF,TGTGCCAGCAGTCCAGCGGACAGGGGGCACACTGAAGCTTTCTTT
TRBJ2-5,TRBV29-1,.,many,CSVEKVDGSVKETQYF,TGCAGCGTTGAGAAGGTTGACGGGAGTGTAAAAGAGACCCAGTACTTC
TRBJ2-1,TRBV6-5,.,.,CASSPTEYNERFF,TGTGCCAGCAGTCCCACAGAGTACAATGAGCGGTTCTTC
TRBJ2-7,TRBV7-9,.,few,CASSFMAVEQYF,TGTGCCAGCAGCTTCATGGCGGTCGAGCAGTACTTC
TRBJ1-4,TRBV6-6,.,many,CASSLTRSSADPTNEKLFF,TGTGCCAGCTCGCTTACGAGGTCCAGTGCCGATCCAACTAATGAAAAACTGTTTTTT
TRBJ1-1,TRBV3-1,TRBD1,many,CASSQDLGQGLNTEAFF,TGTGCCAGCAGCCAAGATTTGGGACAGGGCCTGAACACTGAAGCTTTCTTT
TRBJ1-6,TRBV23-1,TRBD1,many,CASSTDREDNSPLHF,TGCGCCAGCAGTACAGACAGGGAAGATAATTCACCCCTCCACTTT
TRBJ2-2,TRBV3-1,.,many,CASSHTWGNTGELFF,TGTGCCAGCAGCCATACGTGGGGGAACACCGGGGAGCTGTTTTTT
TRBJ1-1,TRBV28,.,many,CASSFRARDTEAFF,TGTGCCAGCAGTTTCCGAGCTCGGGACACTGAAGCTTTCTTT
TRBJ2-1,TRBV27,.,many,CASSELGYNEQFF,TGTGCCAGCAGTGAATTGGGTTACAATGAGCAGTTCTTC
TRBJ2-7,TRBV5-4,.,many,CASSQRGGYEQYF,TGTGCCAGCAGCCAACGTGGGGGGTACGAGCAGTACTTC
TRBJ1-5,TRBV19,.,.,CARSLRDNSNQPQHF,TGTGCCAGAAGTCTCCGGGACAATAGCAATCAGCCCCAGCATTTT
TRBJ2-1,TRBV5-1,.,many,CASRTDRTDNEQFF,TGCGCCAGCAGAACAGACAGGACCGACAATGAGCAGTTCTTC
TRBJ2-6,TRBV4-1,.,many,CASSQDPKAGANVLTF,TGCGCCAGCAGCCAAGACCCCAAGGCTGGCGCCAACGTCCTGACTTTC
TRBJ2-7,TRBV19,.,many,CASSLGRTYEQYF,TGTGCCAGTAGCCTGGGACGGACCTACGAGCAGTACTTC
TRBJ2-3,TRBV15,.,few,CATSSDWDTQYF,TGTGCCACCAGCAGTGACTGGGATACGCAGTATTTT